This T cell receptor beta chain came from a study of spatial heterogeneity in lung cancer. Study-wide context: Raw sequencing reads included, on average, more than 8.5 appearances of each unique TCR and UMI combination. General study findings and limits: Among blood samples, ubiquitous expanded tumor TCRs appeared more at resection than at follow-up.

Described time point: sample taken at primary tumor resection. Whole RNA came from tumor, nontumor lung or frozen PBMC and was sequenced without being sorted. Every molecule of TCR cDNA had its own unique molecular identifier. TCRdb independently ran MiXCR on the 5' RACE reads; one entry per CDR3 protein. This table holds more than 20,000 distinct CDR3 sequences, around 13% found once. CDR3 size: 13 residues. Germline assignment: CDR1 SGHVS and CDR2 FNYEAQ. Trimming took off 5 bases at V and 7 bases at J, with 13 bases between the two ends. This clonotype was recorded many times. Its matching antigen is unknown.

V is TRBV7-6 and J is TRBJ2-3; D remains unclear. The sequence was obtained from a female donor with early-stage non-small cell lung cancer. The sample here was PBMCs, taken at surgery. The CDR3 nucleotides read TGTGCCAGCAGCGAGACACTACTATATACGCAGTATTTT. Amino acid sequence: CASSETLLYTQYF.